This T cell receptor (beta chain) comes out of a study of OX40 agonist ivuxolimab in advanced cancers. Study details: Given to patients was ivuxolimab, an agonistic anti-OX40 (CD134) antibody.

Trimming stripped 8 bases from V and 4 bases from J, with 11 bases between. CDR3 size: 13 residues. Germline V gene sequence: CDR1 MNHEY, CDR2 SMNVEV (reference sequence). Produced via immunoSEQ multiplex PCR; TCRdb's table is partial and in-frame only. The table shows 15,000 to 20,000 clones, with less than 85% occurring only once. This TCR was recovered from an adult with an advanced solid tumor such as melanoma, head and neck, liver or kidney cancer. This chain uses TRBV27 with TRBJ2-2, with a tentative D call TRBD1 (6 bases). The material sequenced was CD4+ or CD8+ T cells sorted from blood, taken in a trial of the OX40 agonist ivuxolimab. Here the CDR3 reads CASEGGSTGELFF. The CDR3 nucleotides are TGTGCCAGCGAAGGGGGATCCACCGGGGAGCTGTTTTTT.